This entry lists 18 T cell receptor beta chains sequenced from one sample in a study of blood T cell repertoires in COVID-19. Only in-frame clones appear in the TCRdb table, and some are missing; sequencing was by immunoSEQ multiplex PCR. The sample consists of roughly 60,000 clones, around 84% of them appearing once. Material for sequencing was peripheral blood. The receptors were gathered from a human donor in a cohort sampled during active or convalescent COVID-19.

This chain connects TRBV5-6 to TRBJ1-3; 12 bases fit TRBD1. The CDR3 loop spans 16 amino acids. The germline CDR1 and CDR2 sequences are SGHDT and YYEEEE. The V gene end was trimmed by 4 bases and the J gene end by 4 bases; junction bases not matched to a gene: 6. The CDR3 loop is CASSTPGQGAGNTIYF. The DNA for the CDR3 is TGTGCCAGCAGCACCCCGGGACAGGGGGCAGGAAACACCATATATTTT.

V and J are TRBV30 and TRBJ1-5; TRBD1 aligns across 7 bases. V lost 2 bases to trimming and J lost 3 bases; unmatched junction nucleotides: 10. The CDR3 length is 16 residues. Germline V gives CDR1 GTSNPN, CDR2 SVGIG (reference sequence). The CDR3 coding sequence is TGTGCCTGGAGTCGCTTAGCAGGGGGACCCAATCAGCCCCAGCATTTT. This codes for CAWSRLAGGPNQPQHF. The full variable domain, in which reference TRBV30 and TRBJ1-5 provide the parts outside the CDR3, is SQTIHQWPATLVQPVGSPLSLECTVEGTSNPNLYWYRQAAGRGLQLLFYSVGIGQISSEVPQNLSASRPQDRQFILSSKKLLLSDSGFYLCAWSRLAGGPNQPQHFGDGTRLSIL.

CDR3 in amino acids: CASSLAADTQYF. CDR3 bases: TGTGCCAGCAGCTTGGCCGCAGATACGCAGTATTTT. The rearrangement joins TRBV5-6 to TRBJ2-3; D remains ambiguous. The length of the CDR3 is 12 residues. CDR1 and CDR2 (germline): SGHDT, YYEEEE. Trimming shortened V by 0 bases and J by 4 bases, and 3 bases separated the two germline ends. Full variable domain (rest looked up from reference TRBV5-6 and TRBJ2-3): DAGVTQSPTHLIKTRGQQVTLRCSPKSGHDTVSWYQQALGQGPQFIFQYYEEEERQRGNFPDRFSGHQFPNYSSELNVNALLLGDSALYLCASSLAADTQYFGPGTRLTVL.

V gene TRBV7-9 combines with J gene TRBJ2-1; 7 positions agree with TRBD1. Germline CDR1 SEHNR, CDR2 FQNEAQ (reference sequence). V was pared by 6 bases and J by 10 bases, with 6 bases of the junction left unmatched. This CDR3 has 12 residues. CDR3 nucleotides: TGTGCCAGCAGGAGGACAGGCGGGGAGCAGTTCTTC. This sequence encodes CASRRTGGEQFF.

V and J are TRBV11-2 and TRBJ2-5, with 8 bases fitting TRBD2. CDR3 length: 15 residues. Unmatched junction bases numbered 12, after V lost 5 bases and J lost 7 bases. The germline CDR1 and CDR2 sequences are SGHAT and FQNNGV. CDR3 sequence reads: CASSGARGGRSTQYF. The DNA for the CDR3 is TGTGCCAGCAGCGGGGCACGGGGGGGCCGGTCGACCCAGTACTTC.

The chain has TRBV28 and TRBJ1-3; D is uncertain. This CDR3 region has 15 residues. Trimming stripped 3 bases from V and 0 bases from J, with 9 bases between. CDR1 is MDHEN, CDR2 SYDVKM, per germline. The CDR3 region has the DNA TGTGCCAGCAGTTTGTACGAGGGCTCTGGAAACACCATATATTTT. It translates to CASSLYEGSGNTIYF.

The V call is TRBV18, the J call TRBJ2-1; the match to TRBD2 covers 9 bases. The CDR3 has 19 residues. CDR1 and CDR2 from the germline V gene are KGHSH and LQKENI. V gave up 6 bases and J gave up 0 bases; unmatched junction bases: 15. CDR3 nucleotide sequence: TGTGCCAGCTCCTTCCTGGACCTCCCGACTAGCGGCTCCTACAATGAGCAGTTCTTC. Amino acid sequence: CASSFLDLPTSGSYNEQFF. Filled out from reference TRBV18 and TRBJ2-1, the complete variable domain reads NAGVMQNPRHLVRRRGQEARLRCSPMKGHSHVYWYRQLPEEGLKFMVYLQKENIIDESGMPKERFSAEFPKEGPSILRIQQVVRGDSAAYFCASSFLDLPTSGSYNEQFFGPGTRLTVL.

The rearrangement links TRBV19 to TRBJ1-4, with TRBD1 matching 10 bases. Germline trimming cut 5 bases from V and 7 bases from J; bases unmatched to any gene: 7. This CDR3 has 15 amino acids. Per the germline V gene, CDR1 is LNHDA and CDR2 is SQIVND (reference sequence). CDR3 coding DNA: TGTGCCAGTAGTTCATCCGGGACAGGGGTTGAAAAACTGTTTTTT. This gives the protein CASSSSGTGVEKLFF.

Only a few counts were recorded for this clone. The chain carries TRBV19 and TRBJ1-6, with D possibly matching TRBD1 (5 bases). The CDR3 consists of 13 residues. The germline V and J ends were trimmed by 3 bases and 8 bases, with 8 bases remaining between them. Germline loops: CDR1 LNHDA, CDR2 SQIVND (reference sequence). The CDR3 is CASSIPQDSPLHF. In DNA, the CDR3 is TGTGCCAGTAGTATCCCACAGGATTCACCCCTCCACTTT.

The rearrangement links TRBV5-8 to TRBJ1-4; perhaps TRBD1 as D (5 bases). Trimming cost V 4 bases and J 3 bases, with 13 bases left between them. Germline loops: CDR1 SGHTS, CDR2 YDEGEE. The CDR3 runs to 15 residues. The CDR3 region has the DNA TGTGCCAGCAGCGCGGCGGGACGACCTAATGAAAAACTGTTTTTT. Encoded protein: CASSAAGRPNEKLFF.

V gene TRBV24-1 combines with J gene TRBJ2-1; 9 bases match TRBD2. CDR1 and CDR2 (germline): KGHDR, SFDVKD. This CDR3 is 18 amino acids long. V was pared by 7 bases and J by 0 bases, with 12 bases of the junction left unmatched. CDR3 sequence reads: CATRAGGLSPSSYNEQFF. The CDR3, as DNA: TGTGCCACCAGAGCGGGGGGCCTCTCACCTAGCTCCTACAATGAGCAGTTCTTC.

The genes are TRBV7-9 and TRBJ2-7; maybe TRBD1 (5 bases). The germline CDR1 and CDR2 sequences are SEHNR and FQNEAQ (reference sequence). Trimming cost V 6 bases and J 3 bases, with 12 bases left between them. The CDR3 length is 13 residues. The CDR3 is CASRTVRSYEQYF. The CDR3 DNA sequence: TGTGCCAGCAGGACAGTCCGAAGCTACGAGCAGTACTTC.

The V gene is TRBV4-2, the J gene TRBJ1-5, with 7 bases identical to TRBD1. V lost 0 bases to trimming and J lost 2 bases; unmatched junction nucleotides: 7. Germline lookup yields CDR1 LGHNA and CDR2 YNFKEQ. The CDR3 runs to 17 residues. DNA for the CDR3: TGTGCCAGCAGCCAAGATCCGAGGGGGCGAGGCAATCAGCCCCAGCATTTT. Amino acid sequence: CASSQDPRGRGNQPQHF.

This clone came up once. This chain links TRBV7-2 with TRBJ2-7; D might be TRBD1 (6 bases). This CDR3 has 13 amino acids. The germline CDR1 and CDR2 sequences are SGHTA and FQGNSA. V was shortened by 4 bases and J by 3 bases, with 10 bases between the two germline ends. CDR3 loop: CASSSRQVYEQYF. The CDR3 DNA is TGTGCCAGCAGCTCCAGACAGGTCTACGAGCAGTACTTC.

This chain connects TRBV7-3 to TRBJ1-2, with 8 bases that match TRBD1. The V segment lost 5 bases and the J segment 6 bases; nucleotides outside the gene matches: 5. Looked up from germline, CDR1 is SGHTA and CDR2 is FQGTGA. The length of the CDR3 is 13 residues. This chain's CDR3 is CASSGGQGNGYTF. DNA of the CDR3: TGTGCCAGCAGCGGCGGACAGGGTAATGGCTACACCTTC.

The rearrangement joins TRBV2 to TRBJ1-4; 7 bases are shared with TRBD1. The CDR3 runs 15 residues. The trim removed 6 bases at V and 5 bases at J, leaving 9 bases unmatched. Germline lookup yields CDR1 SNHLY and CDR2 FYNNEI. The CDR3 reads CASRVNRGPNEKLFF. The CDR3 region has the DNA TGTGCCAGCAGAGTCAACAGGGGCCCGAATGAAAAACTGTTTTTT.

This sequence joins TRBV19 and TRBJ1-1; unclear D gene. The germline CDR1 and CDR2 sequences are LNHDA and SQIVND (reference sequence). CDR3 length equals 17 residues. V was shortened by 7 bases and J by 2 bases, with 23 bases between the two germline ends. CDR3 sequence reads: CASKAASGTRGNTEAFF. The CDR3, as DNA: TGTGCCAGTAAGGCCGCGTCTGGCACCCGGGGTAACACTGAAGCTTTCTTT.

This clone is termed medium-sized. The genes are TRBV10-3 and TRBJ2-6; 9 bases are a match to TRBD2. After removal of 7 bases from V and 4 bases from J, the junction contained 8 bases not matched to a gene. The CDR3 contains 16 residues. Germline-derived CDR1 and CDR2 are ENHRY and SYGVKD. DNA for the CDR3: TGTGCCATCAAGGCGGGGGGGCCGACAGGGGCCAACGTCCTGACTTTC. This encodes CAIKAGGPTGANVLTF.